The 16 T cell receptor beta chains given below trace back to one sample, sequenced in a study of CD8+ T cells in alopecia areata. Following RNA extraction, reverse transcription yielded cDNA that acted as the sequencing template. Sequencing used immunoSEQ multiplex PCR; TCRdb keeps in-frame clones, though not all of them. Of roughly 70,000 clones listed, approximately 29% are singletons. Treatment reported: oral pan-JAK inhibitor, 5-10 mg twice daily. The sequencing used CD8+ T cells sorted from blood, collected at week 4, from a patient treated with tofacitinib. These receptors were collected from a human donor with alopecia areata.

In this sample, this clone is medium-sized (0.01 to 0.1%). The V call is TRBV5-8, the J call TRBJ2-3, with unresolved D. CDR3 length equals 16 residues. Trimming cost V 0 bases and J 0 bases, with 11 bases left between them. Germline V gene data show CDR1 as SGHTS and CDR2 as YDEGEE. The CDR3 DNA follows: TGTGCCAGCAGCTTGGTTGTTTTCGACAGCACAGATACGCAGTATTTT. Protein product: CASSLVVFDSTDTQYF.

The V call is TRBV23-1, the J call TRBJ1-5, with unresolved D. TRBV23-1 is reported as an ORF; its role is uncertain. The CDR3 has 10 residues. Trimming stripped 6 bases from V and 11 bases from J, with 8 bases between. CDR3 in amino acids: CASRGLAQHF. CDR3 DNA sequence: TGCGCCAGCAGAGGGTTAGCCCAGCATTTT.

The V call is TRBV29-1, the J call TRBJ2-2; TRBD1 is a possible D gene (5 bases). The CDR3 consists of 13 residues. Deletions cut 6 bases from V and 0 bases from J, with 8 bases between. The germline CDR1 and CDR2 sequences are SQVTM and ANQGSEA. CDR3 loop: CSVETANTGELFF. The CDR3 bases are TGCAGCGTGGAGACAGCGAACACCGGGGAGCTGTTTTTT.

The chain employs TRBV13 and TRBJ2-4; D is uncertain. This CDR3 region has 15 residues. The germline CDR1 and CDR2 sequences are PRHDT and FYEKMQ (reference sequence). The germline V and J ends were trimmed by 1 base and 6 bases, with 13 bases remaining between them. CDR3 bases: TGTGCCAGCAGCTTAGACTCATCACCCGGAAACATTCAGTACTTC. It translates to CASSLDSSPGNIQYF. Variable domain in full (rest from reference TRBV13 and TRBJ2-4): AAGVIQSPRHLIKEKRETATLKCYPIPRHDTVYWYQQGPGQDPQFLISFYEKMQSDKGSIPDRFSAQQFSDYHSELNMSSLELGDSALYFCASSLDSSPGNIQYFGAGTRLSVL.

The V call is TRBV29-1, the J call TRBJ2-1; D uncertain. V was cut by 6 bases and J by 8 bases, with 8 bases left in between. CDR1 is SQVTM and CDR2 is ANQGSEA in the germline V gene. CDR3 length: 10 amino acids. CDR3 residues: CSVLVYEQFF. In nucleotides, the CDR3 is TGCAGCGTCCTGGTATATGAGCAGTTCTTC.

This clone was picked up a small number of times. This CDR3 is CSVERTKESGETQYF. The CDR3 DNA follows: TGCAGCGTTGAAAGGACTAAAGAAAGCGGAGAGACCCAGTACTTC. The J gene is TRBJ2-5, the V gene TRBV29-1; D may be TRBD2 (6 bases). The V end was cut by 2 bases, the J end by 4 bases, with 17 bases between. Germline V gene data show CDR1 as SQVTM and CDR2 as ANQGSEA. The CDR3 runs 15 residues.

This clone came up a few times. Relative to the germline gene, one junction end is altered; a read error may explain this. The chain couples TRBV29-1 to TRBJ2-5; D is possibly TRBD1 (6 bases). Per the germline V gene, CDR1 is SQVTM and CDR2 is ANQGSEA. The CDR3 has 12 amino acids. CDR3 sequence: CSLEGHRETQYF. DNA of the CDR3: TGCAGCCTTGAGGGACATCGAGAGACCCAGTACTTC.

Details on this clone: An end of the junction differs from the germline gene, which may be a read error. The CDR3 protein is CASSYTREGNEQFF. CDR3 nucleotide sequence: TGTGCCAGCAGTTACACACGGGAAGGCAATGAGCAGTTCTTC. The chain combines TRBV10-2 with TRBJ2-1; tentative D call: TRBD2 (5 bases). Germline CDR1 is WSHSY and CDR2 is SAAADI. This CDR3 has 14 residues.

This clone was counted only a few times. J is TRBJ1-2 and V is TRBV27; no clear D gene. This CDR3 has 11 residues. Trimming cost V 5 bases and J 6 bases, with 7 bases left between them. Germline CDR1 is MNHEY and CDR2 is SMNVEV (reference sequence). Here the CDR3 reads CASSGSHGYTF. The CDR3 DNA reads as TGTGCCAGCAGTGGTTCACATGGCTACACCTTC.

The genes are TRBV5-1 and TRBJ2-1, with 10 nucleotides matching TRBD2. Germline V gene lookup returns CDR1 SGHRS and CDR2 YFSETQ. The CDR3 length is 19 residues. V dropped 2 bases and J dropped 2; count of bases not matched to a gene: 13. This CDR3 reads CASSLDTSGTIIAYNEQFF. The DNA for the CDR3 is TGCGCCAGCAGCTTAGATACTAGCGGGACCATCATTGCCTACAATGAGCAGTTCTTC.

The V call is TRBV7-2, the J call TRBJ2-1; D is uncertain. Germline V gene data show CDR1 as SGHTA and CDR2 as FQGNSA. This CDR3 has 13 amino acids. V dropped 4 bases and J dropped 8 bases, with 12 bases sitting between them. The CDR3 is CASSSMIRDEQFF. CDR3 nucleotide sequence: TGTGCCAGCAGCTCGATGATACGGGATGAGCAGTTCTTC.

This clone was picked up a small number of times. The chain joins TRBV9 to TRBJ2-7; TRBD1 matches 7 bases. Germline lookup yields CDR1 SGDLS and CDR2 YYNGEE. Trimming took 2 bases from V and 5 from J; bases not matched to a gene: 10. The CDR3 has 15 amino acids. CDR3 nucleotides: TGTGCCAGCAGCGTTCAGGGGGTTAAGTCCGACGAGCAGTACTTC. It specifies CASSVQGVKSDEQYF.

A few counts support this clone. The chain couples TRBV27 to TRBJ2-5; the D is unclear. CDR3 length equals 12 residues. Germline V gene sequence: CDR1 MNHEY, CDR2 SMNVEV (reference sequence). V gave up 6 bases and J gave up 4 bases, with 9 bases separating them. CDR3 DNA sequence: TGTGCCAGCAGCTCCCTTGGAGAGACCCAGTACTTC. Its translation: CASSSLGETQYF.

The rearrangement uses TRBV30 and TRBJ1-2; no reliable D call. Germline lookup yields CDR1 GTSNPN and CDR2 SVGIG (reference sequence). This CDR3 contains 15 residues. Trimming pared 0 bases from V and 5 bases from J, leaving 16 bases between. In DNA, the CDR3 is TGTGCCTGGAGTGTCAGACTCTACGGACTATATGGCTACACCTTC. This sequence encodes CAWSVRLYGLYGYTF.

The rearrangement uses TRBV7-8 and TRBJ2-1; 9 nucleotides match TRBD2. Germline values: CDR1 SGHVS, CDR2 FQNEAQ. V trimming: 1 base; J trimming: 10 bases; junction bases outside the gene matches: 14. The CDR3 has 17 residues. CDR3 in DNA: TGTGCCAGCAGCTTAGACCGTAGCGGGAGATTTAGTGTAGAGCAGTTCTTC. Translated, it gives CASSLDRSGRFSVEQFF.

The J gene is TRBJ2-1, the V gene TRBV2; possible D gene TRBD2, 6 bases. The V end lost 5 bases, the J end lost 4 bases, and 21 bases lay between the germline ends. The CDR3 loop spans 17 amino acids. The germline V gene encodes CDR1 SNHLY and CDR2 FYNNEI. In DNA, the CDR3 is TGTGCCAGCAGTACCCCGGACTATCCAAGCGCTTACAATGAGCAGTTCTTC. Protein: CASSTPDYPSAYNEQFF.